The 27 T cell receptor beta chains presented below share a single source sample, sequenced in a study of cytomegalovirus exposure and HLA in healthy donors. The PCR ran on 60 Vbeta and 13 Jbeta primers. Method: immunoSEQ multiplex PCR; TCRdb's copy keeps in-frame clones and lacks some. Among approximately 110,000 clones listed, 70% to 85% were seen once. The specimen sequenced was PBMCs. These receptors all come from a woman between 18 and 29 years old in good health and CMV-seronegative.

The chain combines TRBV5-1 with TRBJ1-1; no clear D gene. Germline values: CDR1 SGHRS, CDR2 YFSETQ. CDR3 length: 15 amino acids. V was pared by 4 bases and J by 0 bases, with 13 bases between. As DNA, the CDR3 is TGCGCCAGCAGCGCGCAAAGAGACATGAACACTGAAGCTTTCTTT. Residues: CASSAQRDMNTEAFF.

The J gene is TRBJ1-4, the V gene TRBV5-1; TRBD1 is a possible D gene (5 bases). The CDR3 spans 13 residues. With 4 bases removed from V and 11 bases from J, the gap between germline ends came to 15 bases. Germline V gene lookup returns CDR1 SGHRS and CDR2 YFSETQ. CDR3 in DNA: TGCGCCAGCAGCGTGCAGGGTGAGAGGAAACTGTTTTTT. It encodes CASSVQGERKLFF. The entire variable domain, with the rest obtained from reference TRBV5-1 and TRBJ1-4, is as follows: KAGVTQTPRYLIKTRGQQVTLSCSPISGHRSVSWYQQTPGQGLQFLFEYFSETQRNKGNFPGRFSGRQFSNSRSEMNVSTLELGDSALYLCASSVQGERKLFFGSGTQLSVL.

The chain couples TRBV20-1 to TRBJ2-5; tentative D call: TRBD2 (6 bases). Gene TRBJ2-7 matches the end of the DNA better, so the J call may be wrong. The CDR3 covers 10 residues. CDR1 is DFQATT, CDR2 SNEGSKA, per germline (reference sequence). Written as DNA, the CDR3 is TGCAGTGCTGGGGACTTCGAGCAGTACTTC. Residues: CSAGDFEQYF.

The chain recombines TRBV10-3 with TRBJ2-1; 9 bases align to TRBD2. The germline V gene encodes CDR1 ENHRY and CDR2 SYGVKD. V shed 9 bases, J shed 7 bases, and the junction held 10 bases outside the gene matches. The length of the CDR3 is 14 residues. The CDR3 protein is CAILAGPTQNEQFF. CDR3 bases: TGTGCCATTCTAGCGGGGCCCACGCAGAATGAGCAGTTCTTC.

V gene TRBV20-1 combines with J gene TRBJ2-3; D is unresolved. CDR1 is DFQATT, CDR2 SNEGSKA, per germline (reference sequence). The V end lost 0 bases, the J end lost 7 bases, and 5 bases lay between the germline ends. The CDR3 has 11 amino acids. This CDR3 is CSARETYTQYF. For the CDR3, the DNA is TGCAGTGCTAGAGAAACATATACGCAGTATTTT.

V is TRBV13 and J is TRBJ2-7; 8 bases map to TRBD2. The V gene end was trimmed by 5 bases and the J gene end by 2 bases; junction bases not matched to a gene: 8. CDR1 is PRHDT, CDR2 FYEKMQ, per germline (reference sequence). This CDR3 is 15 amino acids long. The CDR3 DNA sequence: TGTGCCAGCAGCGCTCGCGGGAGGTCTCCCTACGAGCAGTACTTC. Translation gives CASSARGRSPYEQYF. The full variable domain, completed using reference TRBV13 and TRBJ2-7, is AAGVIQSPRHLIKEKRETATLKCYPIPRHDTVYWYQQGPGQDPQFLISFYEKMQSDKGSIPDRFSAQQFSDYHSELNMSSLELGDSALYFCASSARGRSPYEQYFGPGTRLTVT.

The V gene is TRBV19, the J gene TRBJ1-1, with TRBD1 matching over 11 bases. Losses at the gene ends were 5 bases for V and 5 bases for J; bases not matched to a gene: 10. This CDR3 spans 16 amino acids. Germline V gene lookup returns CDR1 LNHDA and CDR2 SQIVND (reference sequence). The CDR3 coding sequence is TGTGCCAGTAGTCCGGACAGGGGGCTGTATTATACTGAAGCTTTCTTT. This encodes CASSPDRGLYYTEAFF.

This clone was observed a handful of times. The chain links TRBV11-2 to TRBJ1-1; 9 nucleotides match TRBD1. After removal of 5 bases from V and 1 base from J, the junction contained 5 bases not matched to a gene. Per the germline V gene, CDR1 is SGHAT and CDR2 is FQNNGV. The CDR3 totals 15 residues. The CDR3 loop reads CASSLPGQGNTEAFF. The CDR3, as DNA: TGTGCCAGCAGCCTCCCGGGACAGGGGAACACTGAAGCTTTCTTT.

V usage is TRBV14 and J usage is TRBJ1-2; D possibly corresponds to TRBD1 (5 bases). From germline, CDR1 is SGHDN and CDR2 FVKESK. Trimming stripped 4 bases from V and 4 bases from J, with 13 bases between. The CDR3 covers 14 residues. Written as DNA, the CDR3 is TGTGCCAGCAGCCCTCCGACAGAGTTCTATGGCTACACCTTC. As protein: CASSPPTEFYGYTF. Using reference TRBV14 and TRBJ1-2 for the parts outside the CDR3, the full variable domain is EAGVTQFPSHSVIEKGQTVTLRCDPISGHDNLYWYRRVMGKEIKFLLHFVKESKQDESGMPNNRFLAERTGGTYSTLKVQPAELEDSGVYFCASSPPTEFYGYTFGSGTRLTVV.

The rearrangement uses TRBV7-6 and TRBJ1-1; D gene ambiguous. The CDR3 has 16 amino acids. Germline V CDR1 and CDR2: SGHVS, FNYEAQ. Trimming shortened V by 2 bases and J by 0 bases, and 13 bases separated the two germline ends. The CDR3 loop reads CASSLFSSGLNTEAFF. The DNA of the CDR3 is TGTGCCAGCAGCTTATTTTCTTCGGGATTGAACACTGAAGCTTTCTTT.

The genes are TRBV6-1 and TRBJ1-6; 9 nucleotides match TRBD1. The CDR3 has 15 residues. J lost 11 bases, V lost 0 bases, and 5 bases had no gene match. The germline gives CDR1 MNHNS, CDR2 SASEGT. CDR3 loop: CASSEADRGITPLHF. Here the CDR3 DNA reads TGTGCCAGCAGTGAAGCTGACAGGGGGATAACACCCCTCCACTTT.

The V call is TRBV11-3, the J call TRBJ1-6; no clear D gene. From germline, CDR1 is SGHNT and CDR2 YENEEA. With 0 bases removed from V and 7 bases from J, the gap between germline ends came to 4 bases. This CDR3 has 13 amino acids. CDR3 sequence: CASSLEANSPLHF. The DNA of the CDR3 is TGTGCCAGCAGCTTAGAAGCAAATTCACCCCTCCACTTT.

V is TRBV6-5 and J is TRBJ2-2; D call uncertain. From germline, CDR1 is MNHEY and CDR2 SVGAGI. This CDR3 region has 12 residues. V gave up 6 bases and J gave up 5 bases, with 7 bases separating them. The CDR3 DNA is TGTGCCAGCAGCCCAGTGACCGGGGAGCTGTTTTTT. This gives the protein CASSPVTGELFF.

The chain uses TRBV20-1 and TRBJ1-1, with 7 nucleotides matching TRBD1. This CDR3 contains 10 residues. The germline V gene has CDR1 DFQATT and CDR2 SNEGSKA (reference sequence). The trim removed 6 bases at V and 7 bases at J, leaving 2 bases unmatched. The DNA for the CDR3 is TGCAGTGCCAGACAGGGTGAAGCTTTCTTT. Translated, it gives CSARQGEAFF.

V and J are TRBV23-1 and TRBJ1-6, with D tentatively TRBD1 (6 bases). TRBV23-1 is marked as an open reading frame, function uncertain. The germline V and J ends were trimmed by 1 base and 14 bases, with 21 bases remaining between them. This CDR3 has 16 amino acids. This CDR3 reads CASSQLVGTFDFTLHF. The CDR3 region has the DNA TGCGCCAGCAGTCAATTAGTAGGGACATTTGACTTCACCCTCCACTTT.

In its sample, this clone was seen a few times. The chain combines TRBV11-3 with TRBJ2-6; 9 bases fit TRBD1. The V and J ends lost 5 bases and 3 bases, in that order; junction bases with no gene match: 5. The CDR3 sequence is 16 residues long. CDR1 is SGHNT and CDR2 is YENEEA in the germline V gene. CDR3 DNA sequence: TGTGCCAGCAGCACCGGGACAGGGCTTGGGGCCAACGTCCTGACTTTC. It encodes CASSTGTGLGANVLTF. Full variable domain (remainder filled in from reference TRBV11-3 and TRBJ2-6): EAGVVQSPRYKIIEKKQPVAFWCNPISGHNTLYWYLQNLGQGPELLIRYENEEAVDDSQLPKDRFSAERLKGVDSTLKIQPAELGDSAVYLCASSTGTGLGANVLTFGAGSRLTVL.

This rearrangement joins TRBV27 to TRBJ1-6; D may be TRBD1 (6 bases). V was trimmed by 8 bases and J by 4 bases, leaving 12 bases between them. The length of the CDR3 is 14 residues. Germline V gives CDR1 MNHEY, CDR2 SMNVEV (reference sequence). As DNA, the CDR3 is TGTGCCAGCCGGGACACTGGGTATAATTCACCCCTCCACTTT. Amino acids: CASRDTGYNSPLHF.

The chain uses TRBV15 and TRBJ1-3; weak D call: TRBD1 (6 bases). CDR1 is LNHNV, CDR2 YYDKDF, per germline (reference sequence). This CDR3 region has 16 residues. Trimming took off 3 bases at V and 2 bases at J, with 14 bases between the two ends. CDR3 coding DNA: TGTGCCACCAGCAGGCCGGGACATCCGCCTGGAAACACCATATATTTT. It codes for CATSRPGHPPGNTIYF.

The chain employs TRBV5-5 and TRBJ2-1, with D unresolved. The CDR3 spans 11 residues. Trimming removed 4 bases from V and 9 bases from J, with 8 bases in between. CDR1 SGHKS and CDR2 YYEKEE come from the germline V gene (reference sequence). Here the CDR3 reads CASSEPPEQFF. CDR3 bases: TGTGCCAGCAGCGAGCCCCCTGAGCAGTTCTTC.

The chain links TRBV7-9 to TRBJ1-1, with D possibly matching TRBD1 (6 bases). Trimming shortened V by 5 bases and J by 3 bases, and 13 bases separated the two germline ends. The germline CDR1 and CDR2 sequences are SEHNR and FQNEAQ (reference sequence). This CDR3 is 14 amino acids long. Here the CDR3 reads CASSRQAGDTEAFF. CDR3 in DNA: TGTGCCAGCAGCCGACAGGCGGGCGACACTGAAGCTTTCTTT.

V usage is TRBV18 and J usage is TRBJ1-1; 7 nucleotides match TRBD1. The germline V gene encodes CDR1 KGHSH and CDR2 LQKENI. Trimming took 2 bases from V and 0 from J; bases not matched to a gene: 6. The CDR3 has 16 amino acids. DNA of the CDR3: TGTGCCAGCTCACCATACACAGGGGAAATGAACACTGAAGCTTTCTTT. Translated: CASSPYTGEMNTEAFF.

This chain uses TRBV5-1 with TRBJ2-5; 8 bases line up with TRBD2. CDR1 is SGHRS, CDR2 YFSETQ, per germline. The trim removed 4 bases at V and 5 bases at J, leaving 13 bases unmatched. This CDR3 is built from 16 residues. The CDR3 loop is CASSPSEAGVGETQYF. The CDR3 DNA is TGCGCCAGCAGCCCCAGTGAAGCGGGAGTTGGGGAGACCCAGTACTTC.

The genes are TRBV9 and TRBJ2-3; no reliable D call. The V end was cut by 0 bases, the J end by 2 bases, with 10 bases between. There are 15 residues in the CDR3. The germline gives CDR1 SGDLS, CDR2 YYNGEE. CDR3 amino acids: CASSVVGAVTDTQYF. The DNA of the CDR3 is TGTGCCAGCAGCGTAGTAGGAGCAGTCACAGATACGCAGTATTTT.

The V gene is TRBV4-2, the J gene TRBJ1-1; 9 nucleotides align to TRBD1. The germline CDR1 and CDR2 sequences are LGHNA and YNFKEQ. With V trimmed by 0 bases and J by 7 bases, 9 bases remained unmatched. The CDR3 length is 16 residues. CDR3 region: CASSQDMTGGLGEAFF. The CDR3 DNA reads TGTGCCAGCAGCCAAGATATGACAGGGGGATTGGGTGAAGCTTTCTTT.

The gene calls are TRBV7-6 and TRBJ1-1, with D uncertain. The ends were cut back, 4 bases at V and 0 bases at J, with 6 bases in the middle. The CDR3 consists of 13 residues. CDR1 is SGHVS and CDR2 is FNYEAQ in the germline V gene. The chain's CDR3 is CASSSAVNTEAFF. CDR3 DNA sequence: TGTGCCAGCAGCTCCGCAGTGAACACTGAAGCTTTCTTT.

This clone was seen more than once but under ten times. This rearrangement joins TRBV13 to TRBJ2-7; 12 bases are a match to TRBD2. There are 19 residues in the CDR3. The germline V gene encodes CDR1 PRHDT and CDR2 FYEKMQ (reference sequence). With V trimmed by 2 bases and J by 3 bases, 14 bases remained unmatched. CDR3 loop: CASSLSPPRLAGGGYEQYF. The CDR3 DNA follows: TGTGCCAGCAGCTTATCGCCGCCCCGGCTAGCGGGAGGGGGCTACGAGCAGTACTTC.

J is TRBJ1-2 and V is TRBV5-8, with 7 bases lining up with TRBD1. V lost 0 bases and J lost 8; bases outside the gene matches: 13. The CDR3 covers 16 residues. Looked up from germline, CDR1 is SGHTS and CDR2 is YDEGEE. The CDR3 coding sequence is TGTGCCAGCAGCTTGGAGGGGGCCCGCCGGGTCGAGGGCTACACCTTC. It is translated as CASSLEGARRVEGYTF. Using reference TRBV5-8 and TRBJ1-2 for the parts outside the CDR3, the full variable domain is EAGVTQSPTHLIKTRGQQATLRCSPISGHTSVYWYQQALGLGLQFLLWYDEGEERNRGNFPPRFSGRQFPNYSSELNVNALELEDSALYLCASSLEGARRVEGYTFGSGTRLTVV.